The entry below gives a single T cell receptor (beta chain) sequence along with its context. The repertoire was sequenced with immunoSEQ multiplex PCR; TCRdb's copy has only in-frame clones and lacks some. The repertoire holds 90,000 or so clones, with roughly 90% as singletons. The source of the sample is a study of T cell changes during pregnancy in multiple sclerosis. The CDR3 loop spans 15 amino acids. CDR1 MDHEN and CDR2 SYDVKM come from the germline V gene. The V end was cut by 7 bases, the J end by 4 bases, with 19 bases between. The TCR was taken from a female donor with multiple sclerosis, enrolled in a pregnancy study. The source material was peripheral blood, sampled in the first trimester of pregnancy. This rearrangement joins TRBV28 to TRBJ1-2; D remains unclear. In DNA, the CDR3 is TGTGCCAGCATACAAGCGGCCTCGCCCAGCTATGGCTACACCTTC. It specifies CASIQAASPSYGYTF.